Described below is a single TCR beta chain sequence and its context. The antigen remains undetermined. The sample belongs to a study of PD-1 blockade in classical Hodgkin lymphoma. Study-level findings and limits: Causes of the repertoire differences remain undefined, possibly disease activity or prior therapy. Newly diagnosed patients were said to have less baseline TCR diversity than healthy donors did.

Time point reported: newly diagnosed, previously untreated cHL patient sample. TCRdb keeps only in-frame clones here, not all; method: immunoSEQ multiplex PCR. The profile shows around 26,000 clones, about 93% of them singletons. Germline V gene lookup returns CDR1 SGHAT and CDR2 FQNNGV. V dropped 6 bases and J dropped 2; count of bases not matched to a gene: 15. The CDR3 is 19 residues long. The receptor was derived from a human donor with classical Hodgkin lymphoma. The sample consisted of peripheral blood mononuclear cells (PBMCs). The J gene is TRBJ2-2, the V gene TRBV11-2; 10 nucleotides line up with TRBD2. Written as DNA, the CDR3 is TGTGCCAGCAGTCCTTGGGACCTAGCGGGAGAAGGAAACACCGGGGAGCTGTTTTTT. Encoded protein: CASSPWDLAGEGNTGELFF.